These 24 T cell receptor beta chains were all obtained from the same sample, sequenced in a study of T cell changes during pregnancy in multiple sclerosis. Profiled with immunoSEQ multiplex PCR; TCRdb holds only in-frame clones, not every one. The data contain 90,000 to 120,000 clones, roughly 92% of them singletons. The sequences come from peripheral blood, collected in the third trimester of pregnancy. Receptors were obtained from a female donor in good health, enrolled as a control in a pregnancy study.

This clone has just one count. The chain links TRBV6-1 to TRBJ1-1, with TRBD1 as a possible D gene (6 bases). The germline CDR1 and CDR2 sequences are MNHNS and SASEGT. The CDR3 spans 14 residues. The V end lost 6 bases, the J end lost 4 bases, and 15 bases lay between the germline ends. CDR3 coding DNA: TGTGCCAGCAGACCCGGACAGAGGGGCACTGAAGCTTTCTTT. The encoded protein is CASRPGQRGTEAFF.

This clone was seen only once. The chain recombines TRBV9 with TRBJ1-3, with D possibly matching TRBD1 (5 bases). The germline gives CDR1 SGDLS, CDR2 YYNGEE. Deletions cut 0 bases from V and 2 bases from J, with 12 bases between. The length of the CDR3 is 16 residues. The CDR3 DNA reads as TGTGCCAGCAGCGTAGCGGTGGGGCGCGCTGGAAACACCATATATTTT. It yields the protein CASSVAVGRAGNTIYF.

This chain connects TRBV5-1 to TRBJ2-1, with 10 bases identical to TRBD2. Germline CDR1 reads SGHRS; CDR2 reads YFSETQ. J was trimmed by 7 bases and V by 5 bases; bases with no gene match: 9. The CDR3 consists of 15 residues. CDR3 region: CASSSEAGGFNEQFF. Here the CDR3 DNA reads TGCGCCAGCAGTTCCGAAGCGGGGGGGTTTAATGAGCAGTTCTTC.

The rearrangement links TRBV2 to TRBJ2-7, with 7 positions matching TRBD1. CDR1 and CDR2 (germline): SNHLY, FYNNEI. With V trimmed by 9 bases and J by 10 bases, 12 bases remained unmatched. CDR3 length: 12 residues. The CDR3 region has the DNA TGTGCCAGTCAGACAGGGCCCACGAAACAGTACTTC. Translating it yields CASQTGPTKQYF.

V usage is TRBV18 and J usage is TRBJ2-6, with 8 bases matching TRBD1. The germline CDR1 and CDR2 sequences are KGHSH and LQKENI. Trimming cost V 5 bases and J 1 base; bases outside gene matches: 4. This CDR3 has 16 residues. The CDR3 loop is CASSDQGASGANVLTF. CDR3 nucleotides: TGTGCCAGCTCAGACCAGGGGGCGTCTGGGGCCAACGTCCTGACTTTC.

The J gene is TRBJ2-7, the V gene TRBV7-2; D is uncertain. V gave up 5 bases and J gave up 1 base, with 6 bases separating them. This CDR3 comprises 12 residues. Germline CDR1 reads SGHTA; CDR2 reads FQGNSA. CDR3 sequence reads: CASSPRSYEQYF. Here the CDR3 DNA reads TGTGCCAGCAGCCCCCGGTCCTACGAGCAGTACTTC.

The chain couples TRBV4-2 to TRBJ1-1, with a possible D match to TRBD1 (5 bases). Germline V CDR1 and CDR2: LGHNA, YNFKEQ. This CDR3 is 13 amino acids long. V lost 3 bases and J 12 bases, leaving 17 bases between the germline ends. The DNA for the CDR3 is TGTGCCAGCAGCCACCGCCCGGGGGATCTAACTTTCTTT. Translating gives CASSHRPGDLTFF.

The chain carries TRBV11-3 and TRBJ1-3; possible D gene TRBD1, 5 bases. V lost 5 bases, J lost 4 bases, and 12 bases lay in between. This CDR3 is built from 14 residues. The germline CDR1 and CDR2 sequences are SGHNT and YENEEA. The CDR3, as DNA: TGTGCCAGCAGCGGAAGGGGCGACGGAAACACCATATATTTT. Its translation: CASSGRGDGNTIYF.

This clone has just one count. V and J are TRBV7-2 and TRBJ1-5, with TRBD1 as a possible D gene (5 bases). V was clipped by 5 bases and J by 3 bases, with 14 bases between them. Germline V gene lookup returns CDR1 SGHTA and CDR2 FQGNSA. The CDR3 has 15 amino acids. The CDR3: CASSQKGAHNQPQHF. The DNA for the CDR3 is TGTGCCAGCAGCCAAAAAGGGGCCCACAATCAGCCCCAGCATTTT.

The chain uses TRBV11-2 and TRBJ1-1; a weak D match, TRBD1 (5 bases). The CDR3 runs 17 residues. Trimming removed 0 bases from V and 3 bases from J, with 17 bases in between. CDR1 is SGHAT and CDR2 is FQNNGV in the germline V gene. The CDR3 protein is CASSLDFPPGRDTEAFF. The CDR3, as DNA: TGTGCCAGCAGCTTAGATTTTCCCCCAGGGAGGGACACTGAAGCTTTCTTT.

This chain joins TRBV7-2 and TRBJ1-5, with D unclear. V dropped 1 base and J dropped 4 bases, with 5 bases sitting between them. The CDR3 consists of 13 residues. The germline CDR1 and CDR2 sequences are SGHTA and FQGNSA. The CDR3 reads CASSLDSNQPQHF. CDR3 nucleotide sequence: TGTGCCAGCAGCTTAGACAGTAATCAGCCCCAGCATTTT. The variable domain in full, completed from reference TRBV7-2 and TRBJ1-5, reads GAGVSQSPSNKVTEKGKDVELRCDPISGHTALYWYRQSLGQGLEFLIYFQGNSAPDKSGLPSDRFSAERTGGSVSTLTIQRTQQEDSAVYLCASSLDSNQPQHFGDGTRLSIL.

The gene calls are TRBV5-1 and TRBJ1-1; weak D call: TRBD1 (6 bases). This CDR3 has 16 residues. Looked up from germline, CDR1 is SGHRS and CDR2 is YFSETQ. Trimming removed 0 bases at V and 1 base at J, with 13 bases between. DNA of the CDR3: TGCGCCAGCAGCTTGGACCAGGGGACAAAGAACACTGAAGCTTTCTTT. Residues: CASSLDQGTKNTEAFF.

This clone was observed once. The gene calls are TRBV19 and TRBJ1-1, with 7 positions matching TRBD1. The ends lost 1 base at V and 2 bases at J; junction bases unmatched: 7. The germline V gene encodes CDR1 LNHDA and CDR2 SQIVND (reference sequence). The CDR3 length is 16 residues. CDR3 loop: CASSIAPGQINTEAFF. The CDR3 bases are TGTGCCAGTAGTATAGCCCCGGGACAGATCAACACTGAAGCTTTCTTT.

The V call is TRBV29-1, the J call TRBJ1-2; D is uncertain. Germline values: CDR1 SQVTM, CDR2 ANQGSEA. This CDR3 region has 15 residues. V was pared by 3 bases and J by 0 bases, with 14 bases between. As DNA, the CDR3 is TGCAGCGTTGACGAAGGCACAGCCTCTAACTATGGCTACACCTTC. Translation: CSVDEGTASNYGYTF.

This clone has just one count. The gene calls are TRBV7-8 and TRBJ1-4, with 10 bases fitting TRBD1. This CDR3 region has 13 residues. The germline V gene encodes CDR1 SGHVS and CDR2 FQNEAQ. V shed 3 bases and J 12 bases; nucleotides not matched to a gene: 4. The CDR3 reads CASSLGQGLELFF. In DNA form, the CDR3 reads TGTGCCAGCAGCTTGGGACAGGGGCTGGAACTGTTTTTT.

This clone is a singleton in its sample. The chain has TRBV30 and TRBJ2-5; D is possibly TRBD1 (6 bases). This CDR3 has 14 residues. V lost 0 bases, J lost 3 bases, and 11 bases lay in between. In germline, CDR1 is GTSNPN, CDR2 SVGIG (reference sequence). The CDR3 nucleotides read TGTGCCTGGAGTGTGGGCAGGGGAAAAGAGACCCAGTACTTC. Residues: CAWSVGRGKETQYF. Looking up the rest from reference TRBV30 and TRBJ2-5 gives the full variable domain: SQTIHQWPATLVQPVGSPLSLECTVEGTSNPNLYWYRQAAGRGLQLLFYSVGIGQISSEVPQNLSASRPQDRQFILSSKKLLLSDSGFYLCAWSVGRGKETQYFGPGTRLLVL.

The chain recombines TRBV29-1 with TRBJ1-2; 9 bases match TRBD1. V dropped 0 bases and J dropped 1; count of bases not matched to a gene: 15. The CDR3 spans 19 residues. In germline, CDR1 is SQVTM, CDR2 ANQGSEA. The CDR3 region has the DNA TGCAGCGTTGAAGATTCAGCTCTAACAGGGGGCCCGAATAACTATGGCTACACCTTC. This gives the protein CSVEDSALTGGPNNYGYTF.

DNA for the CDR3: TGTGCCAGCAGCTCCCTCTACACTCAATCGGGAGTCACTGAAGCTTTCTTT. Protein sequence: CASSSLYTQSGVTEAFF. The genes are TRBV11-3 and TRBJ1-1; D remains ambiguous. The CDR3 is 17 amino acids. In germline, CDR1 is SGHNT, CDR2 YENEEA. V was clipped by 4 bases and J by 4 bases, with 22 bases between them.

The chain joins TRBV4-3 to TRBJ1-1; 7 bases align to TRBD1. Losses at the gene ends were 6 bases for V and 7 bases for J; bases not matched to a gene: 11. The CDR3 is 14 amino acids. The germline CDR1 and CDR2 sequences are LGHNA and YSLEER. The CDR3 here is CASRPDRVRGEAFF. DNA of the CDR3: TGCGCCAGCAGACCAGACAGGGTGAGAGGTGAAGCTTTCTTT.

This chain joins TRBV6-5 and TRBJ1-1; 8 nucleotides line up with TRBD1. CDR3 length: 14 amino acids. The ends lost 5 bases at V and 11 bases at J; junction bases unmatched: 13. Looked up from germline, CDR1 is MNHEY and CDR2 is SVGAGI. The CDR3 reads CASSRRQGPPRAFF. CDR3 sequence (DNA): TGTGCCAGCAGTAGACGACAGGGGCCCCCTCGGGCTTTCTTT.

The V gene is TRBV2, the J gene TRBJ1-5; D not certain. Germline values: CDR1 SNHLY, CDR2 FYNNEI. The length of the CDR3 is 11 residues. V was trimmed by 11 bases and J by 0 bases, leaving 5 bases between them. DNA for the CDR3: TGTGCCCCCTATAGCAATCAGCCCCAGCATTTT. Its translation is CAPYSNQPQHF.

The chain is built from TRBV7-2 and TRBJ2-5, with 12 positions matching TRBD2. CDR1 is SGHTA and CDR2 is FQGNSA in the germline V gene. The CDR3 sequence is 17 residues long. Losses at the gene ends were 1 base for V and 4 bases for J; bases not matched to a gene: 7. The CDR3 coding sequence is TGTGCCAGCAGCTTAGGGCTAGCGGGGGGGCTTACAGAGACCCAGTACTTC. This gives the protein CASSLGLAGGLTETQYF.

The rearrangement joins TRBV30 to TRBJ2-1; weak D call: TRBD2 (5 bases). This CDR3 is 13 amino acids long. CDR1 and CDR2 (germline): GTSNPN, SVGIG (reference sequence). Trimming removed 4 bases at V and 3 bases at J, with 10 bases between. The CDR3 is CAWNLGDYNEQFF. The CDR3, as DNA: TGTGCCTGGAACCTCGGGGACTACAATGAGCAGTTCTTC.

The chain is built from TRBV30 and TRBJ1-1; 7 nucleotides agree with TRBD1. CDR3 length equals 16 residues. The ends lost 0 bases at V and 5 bases at J; junction bases unmatched: 12. Per the germline V gene, CDR1 is GTSNPN and CDR2 is SVGIG (reference sequence). CDR3 sequence: CAWSVRFQGVGTEAFF. CDR3 nucleotide sequence: TGTGCCTGGAGTGTACGATTCCAGGGGGTAGGGACTGAAGCTTTCTTT.